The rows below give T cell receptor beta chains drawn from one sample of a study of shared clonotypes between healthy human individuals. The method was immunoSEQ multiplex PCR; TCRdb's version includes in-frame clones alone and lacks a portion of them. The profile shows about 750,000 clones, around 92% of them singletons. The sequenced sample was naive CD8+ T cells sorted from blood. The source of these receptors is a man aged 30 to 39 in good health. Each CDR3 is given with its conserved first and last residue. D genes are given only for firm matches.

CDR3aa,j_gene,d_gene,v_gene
CASSLLLGQGTYEQYF,TRBJ2-7,NA,TRBV4-1
CASRGQGSINEKLFF,TRBJ1-4,TRBD1,TRBV5-5
CSVEDKKDGVTYEQYF,TRBJ2-7,NA,TRBV29-1
CASSETGTGTGRAGGIADTQYF,TRBJ2-3,NA,TRBV2
CASSSGQSSSYEQYF,TRBJ2-7,NA,TRBV5-1
CASSVGSGPGYGYTF,TRBJ1-2,NA,TRBV9
CASSKLDRGLYNEQFF,TRBJ2-1,TRBD1,TRBV28
CASSLGPLNGYTF,TRBJ1-2,NA,TRBV7-9
CASSTTGTRTYEQYF,TRBJ2-7,NA,TRBV6-5
CASSPDRGTHGYTF,TRBJ1-2,TRBD1,TRBV9
CASSGMTSGDTDTQYF,TRBJ2-3,TRBD2,TRBV9
CASSDIGGGPTDTQYF,TRBJ2-3,TRBD2,TRBV6-4
CASSEHPQPIYNEQFF,TRBJ2-1,NA,TRBV6-1
CASSSGVYGYTF,TRBJ1-2,NA,TRBV7-9
CASSKDPPGQGKETQYF,TRBJ2-5,NA,TRBV21-1
CASSYVDTGELFF,TRBJ2-2,NA,TRBV6-5
CASRRQGAYGYTF,TRBJ1-2,TRBD1,TRBV28
CASSQEGRIYEQYF,TRBJ2-7,NA,TRBV4-1
CASSLGLAGGIFSYEQYF,TRBJ2-7,TRBD2,TRBV28
CASSLRQGSYNEQFF,TRBJ2-1,TRBD1,TRBV7-2
CASSLYSGTGAYEQYF,TRBJ2-7,TRBD1,TRBV11-2
CASSLGLARETVFKETQYF,TRBJ2-5,TRBD2,TRBV5-4
CASSEGAGETQYF,TRBJ2-5,NA,TRBV10-2
CASSRDRAPYEQYF,TRBJ2-7,TRBD1,TRBV6-1
CASSSLAGEKEQFF,TRBJ2-1,TRBD2,TRBV28
CASSPPGLGLFF,TRBJ2-1,TRBD2,TRBV27
CAISDPGSNIQYF,TRBJ2-4,NA,TRBV10-3
CASSQSRGSTDTQYF,TRBJ2-3,NA,TRBV16
CASRDSNTDTQYF,TRBJ2-3,NA,TRBV5-4
CASSLAGTYEQYF,TRBJ2-7,NA,TRBV28
CATGTGTVHPEQYF,TRBJ2-7,NA,TRBV15
CASSEGTVQPMNTEAFF,TRBJ1-1,NA,TRBV6-1
CASTTSEVSYEQYF,TRBJ2-7,TRBD2,TRBV9
CASSRGLGTETQYF,TRBJ2-5,TRBD2,TRBV7-9
CARSARTPEAFF,TRBJ1-1,NA,TRBV5-3
CASSLTGFGETQYF,TRBJ2-5,NA,TRBV5-1
CASAPRGVIDQPQHF,TRBJ1-5,NA,TRBV2
CASSYSETGYNEQFF,TRBJ2-1,TRBD1,TRBV6-5
CASELDYEQYF,TRBJ2-7,NA,TRBV5-1
CASSYYGSNTEAFF,TRBJ1-1,NA,TRBV6-5
CAWSSLGGGYEQYF,TRBJ2-7,NA,TRBV30
CASSYSGSAYF,TRBJ2-7,TRBD2,TRBV11-2
CASSRTDGQETQYF,TRBJ2-5,NA,TRBV14
CASSSPRAGGTLVEQYF,TRBJ2-7,TRBD2,TRBV11-2
CASTHPAAYHNEQFF,TRBJ2-1,NA,TRBV7-2
CATSRAQAGLEETQYF,TRBJ2-5,TRBD2,TRBV15
CASSPRDGSRQETQYF,TRBJ2-5,NA,TRBV7-9
CASSQDMRGGLGNQPQHF,TRBJ1-5,NA,TRBV4-1
CASSFGLRNEQFF,TRBJ2-1,NA,TRBV27
CASSSRQTGVLQDTQYF,TRBJ2-3,TRBD1,TRBV28
CASSYTGQAEAFF,TRBJ1-1,TRBD1,TRBV27
CASSILNEQYF,TRBJ2-7,NA,TRBV19
CASNKDRAGLAAYEQYF,TRBJ2-7,NA,TRBV5-6
CASSLVRVPYEQYF,TRBJ2-7,NA,TRBV7-9
CASSLRDLIGSNQPQHF,TRBJ1-5,NA,TRBV5-8
CSVVLLETGMPPEQYF,TRBJ2-3,TRBD1,TRBV29-1
CASSPLQRLDEQYF,TRBJ2-7,NA,TRBV28
CASTRMGRPHEQYF,TRBJ2-7,NA,TRBV27
CASSLGSAGYNEQFF,TRBJ2-1,NA,TRBV7-9